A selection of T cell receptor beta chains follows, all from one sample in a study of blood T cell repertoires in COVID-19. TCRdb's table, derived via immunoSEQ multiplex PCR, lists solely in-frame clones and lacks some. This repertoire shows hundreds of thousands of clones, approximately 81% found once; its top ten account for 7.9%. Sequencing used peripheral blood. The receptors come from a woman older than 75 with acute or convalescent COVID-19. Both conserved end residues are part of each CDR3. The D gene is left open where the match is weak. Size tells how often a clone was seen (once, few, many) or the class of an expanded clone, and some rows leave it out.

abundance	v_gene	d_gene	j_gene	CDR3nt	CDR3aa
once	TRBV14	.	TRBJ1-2	TGTGCCAGCAGCCAAGATATGAAGACTTTCTATGGCTACACCTTC	CASSQDMKTFYGYTF
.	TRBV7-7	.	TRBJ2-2	TGTGCCAGCAGCTTACAGCCAGGGGCCAACACCGGGGAGCTGTTTTTT	CASSLQPGANTGELFF
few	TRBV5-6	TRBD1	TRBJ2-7	TGTGCCAGCAAAGGACAGGGTGTGCCCTCGTCCTACGAGCAGTACTTC	CASKGQGVPSSYEQYF
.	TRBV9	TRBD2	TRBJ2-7	TGTGCCAGCAGCACCGGGGACGGGACTAGCGGTTACGAGCAGTACTTC	CASSTGDGTSGYEQYF
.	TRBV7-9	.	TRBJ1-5	TGTGCCAGCAGCTTAGTCGCAGGTAATAGCAATCAGCCCCAGCATTTT	CASSLVAGNSNQPQHF
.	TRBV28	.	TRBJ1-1	TGTGCCAGCAGTCCCTGGACAGCGATATGGGGAGTGAACACTGAAGCTTTCTTT	CASSPWTAIWGVNTEAFF
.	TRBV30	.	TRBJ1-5	TGTGCCTGGAGTGTAGAGGGTGAGCAGCCCCAGCATTTT	CAWSVEGEQPQHF
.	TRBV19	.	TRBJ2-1	TGTGCCAGTACGGAGGTACCCCCGGGGGAGCAGTTCTTC	CASTEVPPGEQFF
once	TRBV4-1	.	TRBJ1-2	TGCGCCAGCAGCGCGAGGGTAGGCTATGGCTACACCTTC	CASSARVGYGYTF
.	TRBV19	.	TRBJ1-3	TGTGCCAGTAGTAAGACAGGATCCTCTGGAAACACCATATATTTT	CASSKTGSSGNTIYF
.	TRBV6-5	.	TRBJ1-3	TGTGCCAGCAGCCCCTCCAGCTCTGGAAACACCATATATTTT	CASSPSSSGNTIYF
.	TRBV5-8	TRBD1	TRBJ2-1	TGTGCCAGCAGTTCCGGGACAGGGACCTACAATGAGCAGTTCTTC	CASSSGTGTYNEQFF
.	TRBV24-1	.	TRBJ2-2	TGTGCCACCAGTGATTTAAGAGCCGGGGAGCTGTTTTTT	CATSDLRAGELFF
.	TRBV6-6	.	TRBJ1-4	TGTGCCAGCAGTTACGGCGGAGCTTTTGGTGAAAAACTGTTTTTT	CASSYGGAFGEKLFF
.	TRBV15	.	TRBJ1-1	TGTGCCACCAGCAGAGAGGCAGGGGCGAGGACTGAAGCTTTCTTT	CATSREAGARTEAFF
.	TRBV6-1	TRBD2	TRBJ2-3	TGTGCCAGCAGTGAGGGACTGACTAGCGGGGGGAGCACAGATACGCAGTATTTT	CASSEGLTSGGSTDTQYF
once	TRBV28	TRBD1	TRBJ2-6	TGTGCCAGCATCCCCGGGACAGGTTACTCTGGGGCCAACGTCCTGACTTTC	CASIPGTGYSGANVLTF
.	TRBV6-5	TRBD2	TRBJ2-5	TGTGCCAGCAGTTTAAACACCGGGACTAGGAAGACCCAGTACTTC	CASSLNTGTRKTQYF
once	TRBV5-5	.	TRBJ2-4	TGTGCCAGCAGCTCGGACCTAACTGCGAGGGACATTCAGTACTTC	CASSSDLTARDIQYF
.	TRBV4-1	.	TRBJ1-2	TGCGCCAGCAGCCAAGATCCCCACAGCAACTATGGCTACACCTTC	CASSQDPHSNYGYTF
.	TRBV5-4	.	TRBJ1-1	TGTGCCAGCAGCCTGAACGGCGGGGCTGAAGCTTTCTTT	CASSLNGGAEAFF
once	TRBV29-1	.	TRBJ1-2	TGCAGCGTTGATCTAAGGTCAGGGAACTATGGCTACACCTTC	CSVDLRSGNYGYTF
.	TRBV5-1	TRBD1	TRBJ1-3	TGCGCCAGCAGCATCCAAGGACAGGACTCTGGAAACACCATATATTTT	CASSIQGQDSGNTIYF
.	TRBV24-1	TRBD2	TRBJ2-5	TGTGCCACCAGTGTAACGGCGGGAGGTCTAGAGACCCAGTACTTC	CATSVTAGGLETQYF
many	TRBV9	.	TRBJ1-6	TGTGCCAGCAGCGTAGGCAGGGAAGGTTCACCCCTCCACTTT	CASSVGREGSPLHF
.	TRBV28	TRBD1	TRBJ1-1	TGTGCCAGCAGCACAGGGACAGGTGATACTGAAGCTTTCTTT	CASSTGTGDTEAFF
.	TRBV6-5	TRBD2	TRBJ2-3	TGTGCCAGCACTGGACTAGCGGGAGGGCCAGATACGCAGTATTTT	CASTGLAGGPDTQYF
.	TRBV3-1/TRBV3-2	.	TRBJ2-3	TGTGCCAGCAGCCAAGACGGGGGAGCAATCATGAGCACAGATACGCAGTATTTT	CASSQDGGAIMSTDTQYF
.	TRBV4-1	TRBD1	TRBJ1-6	TGCGCCAGCAGCCAAGAGGGACAGGGGGCACGGAATTCACCCCTCCACTTT	CASSQEGQGARNSPLHF
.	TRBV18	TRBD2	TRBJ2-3	TGTGCCAGCTCCCGTAACTTAGCGGGGGGGCCAGATACGCAGTATTTT	CASSRNLAGGPDTQYF
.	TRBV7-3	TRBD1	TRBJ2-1	TGTGCCAGCAGCGCGGGACAGGGCTCCTACAATGAGCAGTTCTTC	CASSAGQGSYNEQFF
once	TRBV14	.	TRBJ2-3	TGTGCCAGCAGCCAAGGGCCTCCCCATACGCAGTATTTT	CASSQGPPHTQYF
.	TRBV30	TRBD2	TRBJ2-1	TGTGCCTGGACCGGGCTAGCGGGCGGCTACAATGAGCAGTTCTTC	CAWTGLAGGYNEQFF
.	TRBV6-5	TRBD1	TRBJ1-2	TGTGCCAGCACCCTTTTCGGGACAGACAATTGCTACACCTTC	CASTLFGTDNCYTF
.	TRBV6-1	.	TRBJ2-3	TGTGCCAGCAGTGTATTTAAAACCCCAGGGTCCAGGGGCACAGATACGCAGTATTTT	CASSVFKTPGSRGTDTQYF
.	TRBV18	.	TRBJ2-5	TGTGCCAGCTCACTAGGTCGAGCGTCAGAGACCCAGTACTTC	CASSLGRASETQYF
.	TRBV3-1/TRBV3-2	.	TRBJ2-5	TGTGCCAGCAGCCAACTGGACTACCGGGGCCAAGAGACCCAGTACTTC	CASSQLDYRGQETQYF
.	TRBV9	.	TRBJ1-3	TGTGCCAGCAGCGTAGCCGCTCACACATCTGGAAACACCATATATTTT	CASSVAAHTSGNTIYF
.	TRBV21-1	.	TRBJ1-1	TGTGCCAGCAGCCCAGATCATGGACAGGTGAACACTGAAGCTTTCTTT	CASSPDHGQVNTEAFF
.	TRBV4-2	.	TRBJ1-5	TGTGCCAGCAGCCAAGGGACAGTACGAGATCAGCCCCAGCATTTT	CASSQGTVRDQPQHF
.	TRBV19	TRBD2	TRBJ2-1	TGTGCCAGTAGTATGAACGGGAGGTTAGGCGGTGGGGTACTGAATGAGCAGTTCTTC	CASSMNGRLGGGVLNEQFF
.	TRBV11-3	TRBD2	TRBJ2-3	TGTGCCAGCAGCGCCCTCTCTAGCGGGGGTATCACAGATACGCAGTATTTT	CASSALSSGGITDTQYF
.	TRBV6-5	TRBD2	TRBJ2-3	TGTGCCAGCAGAAAAGCGGGGGTGACAGATACGCAGTATTTT	CASRKAGVTDTQYF
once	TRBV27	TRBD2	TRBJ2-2	TGTGCCAGCAGTTTCACTAGCGGTACGAACACCGGGGAGCTGTTTTTT	CASSFTSGTNTGELFF
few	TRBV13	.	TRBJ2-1	TGTGCCAGCAGCCCCCCAGGTAGCGGATTTTACAATGAGCAGTTCTTC	CASSPPGSGFYNEQFF